The 22 T cell receptor beta chains below all came from one sample that was sequenced in a study of breast tumors, draining lymph nodes, adjacent tissues. TCRdb used MiXCR to reprocess the multiplex PCR reads, holding one entry per CDR3 protein. The data contain 150,000 to 200,000 distinct CDR3 sequences, approximately 31% of them singletons. Axillary draining lymph nodes of breast cancer patients supplied the node samples. Sequencing used axillary lymph node tissue. The source is a female donor with breast cancer. Some clones in this sample may be carry-over from other donors' samples.

The chain is built from TRBV20-1 and TRBJ2-7, with 7 bases that match TRBD2. J was trimmed by 5 bases and V by 0 bases; bases with no gene match: 1. The CDR3 has 12 residues. Germline V gives CDR1 DFQATT, CDR2 SNEGSKA (reference sequence). Here the CDR3 reads CSARESGNEQYF. CDR3 DNA: TGCAGTGCTAGAGAAAGCGGGAACGAGCAGTACTTC.

V usage is TRBV20-1 and J usage is TRBJ2-1, with D unresolved. The CDR3 has 13 residues. Germline CDR1 DFQATT, CDR2 SNEGSKA (reference sequence). V lost 2 bases and J 0 bases, leaving 5 bases between the germline ends. DNA of the CDR3: TGCAGTGCTAGAAGGAGCTCCTACAATGAGCAGTTCTTC. Its protein is CSARRSSYNEQFF.

This clonotype has a count of ten or more. The chain combines TRBV7-9 with TRBJ1-2, with TRBD1 identical over 10 bases. The CDR3 runs 14 residues. Germline values: CDR1 SEHNR, CDR2 FQNEAQ (reference sequence). The ends lost 5 bases at V and 7 bases at J; junction bases unmatched: 7. CDR3 sequence (DNA): TGTGCCAGCAGCGAAGGCGACAGGGGGCTTGGCTACACCTTC. As protein: CASSEGDRGLGYTF.

The V call is TRBV24-1, the J call TRBJ2-5; D possibly corresponds to TRBD1 (6 bases). The V and J ends lost 5 bases and 0 bases respectively, with 15 bases between them. The length of the CDR3 is 16 residues. From germline, CDR1 is KGHDR and CDR2 SFDVKD. The DNA of the CDR3 is TGTGCCACCAGTGCTCAAGAGCAGGGGTACCAAGAGACCCAGTACTTC. This gives the protein CATSAQEQGYQETQYF.

For this clonotype: A read error is possible here, since a much larger clone lies one base away. V gene TRBV12-3 or TRBV12-4 combines with J gene TRBJ2-3, with 9 nucleotides matching TRBD2. The J segment lost 2 bases and the V segment lost 1 base, leaving 1 base of the junction unmatched. The CDR3 covers 15 residues. CDR3 DNA sequence: TGTGCCAGCAGTTTAGGGACTAGCGCCACAGATACGCAGTATTTT. Translated, it gives CASSLGTSATDTQYF.

This clonotype was seen many times. The chain has TRBV6-6 and TRBJ1-1; D call uncertain. Germline values: CDR1 MNHNY, CDR2 SVGAGI (reference sequence). V was cut by 0 bases and J by 0 bases, with 2 bases left in between. This CDR3 has 13 amino acids. The CDR3 coding sequence is TGTGCCAGCAGTTACTCCATGAACACTGAAGCTTTCTTT. Its translation: CASSYSMNTEAFF.

The chain recombines TRBV5-6 with TRBJ2-5; a possible D gene is TRBD2 (6 bases). There are 14 residues in the CDR3. The V gene's germline CDR1 is SGHDT and CDR2 YYEEEE. The V end was cut by 4 bases, the J end by 4 bases, with 14 bases between. The CDR3 region is CASSRYLGGETQYF. In DNA, the CDR3 is TGTGCCAGCAGCAGATACCTGGGGGGAGAGACCCAGTACTTC.

This clonotype was detected ten times or more. The chain has TRBV6-2 or TRBV6-3 and TRBJ2-5, with D possibly TRBD2 on 6 matching bases. CDR3 length: 16 residues. Trimming took off 0 bases at V and 3 bases at J, with 14 bases between the two ends. Per germline, CDR1 MNHEY and CDR2 SVGEGT. The CDR3 DNA sequence: TGTGCCAGCAGTTACTCAGGAGGGGCCCTAAAAGAGACCCAGTACTTC. Translating it yields CASSYSGGALKETQYF.

In the case of this clonotype: A much larger clone differs by one base, so this may be a read error. Given the absence of the conserved phenylalanine or tryptophan at the CDR3 end, a read error is likely. J is TRBJ2-5 and V is TRBV24-1; no firm D call. Germline values: CDR1 KGHDR, CDR2 SFDVKD. This CDR3 comprises 13 residues. CDR3 in DNA: TGTACCACCAGTGCCAGGTCACAAGAGACCCAGTACGTC. It specifies CTTSARSQETQYV.

In its sample, this clonotype was seen a few times. This may come from a read error, since a much larger clone is one base off. It is likely a read error, because the conserved phenylalanine at the end of the CDR3 is missing. The V and J genes are TRBV9 and TRBJ1-2; D is unclear. The CDR3 sequence is 13 residues long. V gave up 0 bases and J gave up 4 bases, with 7 bases separating them. Germline CDR1 reads SGDLS; CDR2 reads YYNGEE. CDR3 sequence: CASSVDSGYGYTS. The CDR3 DNA is TGTGCCAGCAGCGTAGATTCAGGCTATGGCTACACCTCC.

There are many counts of this clonotype. The genes are TRBV20-1 and TRBJ2-1; D may match TRBD1 or TRBD2 (6 bases each). Trimming cost V 1 base and J 8 bases, with 18 bases left between them. The CDR3 runs 15 residues. Germline CDR1 is DFQATT and CDR2 is SNEGSKA (reference sequence). The CDR3 DNA follows: TGCAGTGCTAGAGGTCAAGGGGGGCGCATCTATGAGCAGTTCTTC. Translated, it gives CSARGQGGRIYEQFF.

Concerning this clonotype itself: Being one base from a much bigger clone, this may be a read error. The chain links TRBV7-2 to TRBJ1-5, with a possible D match to TRBD1 (5 bases). Per the germline V gene, CDR1 is SGHTA and CDR2 is FQGNSA. The CDR3 loop spans 14 amino acids. CDR3 protein: CASGLGHSNQPQHF. The CDR3 coding sequence is TGTGCCAGCGGCTTAGGACACTCCAATCAGCCCCAGCATTTT.

This clonotype occurred many times. The CDR3: CASSVEGLAGGTQYF. Written as DNA, the CDR3 is TGTGCCAGCAGCGTAGAGGGACTAGCGGGGGGAACGCAGTATTTT. This chain uses TRBV9 with TRBJ2-3; 15 positions agree with TRBD2. The germline V gene encodes CDR1 SGDLS and CDR2 YYNGEE. With V trimmed by 0 bases and J by 9 bases, 2 bases remained unmatched. This CDR3 is 15 amino acids long.

This clonotype occurred many times. V and J are TRBV20-1 and TRBJ2-5; 8 positions match TRBD2. The junction had 6 bases not matched to a gene; V was cut back by 0 bases and J by 3 bases. The CDR3 covers 15 residues. The germline CDR1 and CDR2 sequences are DFQATT and SNEGSKA (reference sequence). The DNA of the CDR3 is TGCAGTGCTAGAGATCGTGTGCGGGGGGAAGAGACCCAGTACTTC. Translating gives CSARDRVRGEETQYF.

The chain links TRBV5-1 to TRBJ1-4; TRBD1 agrees at 7 bases. The length of the CDR3 is 17 residues. The J segment lost 5 bases and the V segment lost 4 bases, leaving 14 bases of the junction unmatched. Per the germline V gene, CDR1 is SGHRS and CDR2 is YFSETQ. CDR3 DNA: TGCGCCAGCAGCCAGAGCCCGACAGGGACTGGAAATGAAAAACTGTTTTTT. It specifies CASSQSPTGTGNEKLFF.

The J gene is TRBJ2-1, the V gene TRBV12-3 or TRBV12-4; the match to TRBD2 covers 13 bases. V lost 6 bases to trimming and J lost 9 bases; unmatched junction nucleotides: 11. The CDR3 is made up of 16 amino acids. CDR3 DNA: TGTGCCAGCAGGGGACTAGCGGGAACCCGCGCGATTGAGCAGTTCTTC. Protein sequence: CASRGLAGTRAIEQFF.

There are many counts of this clonotype. V and J are TRBV6-5 and TRBJ2-3, with D perhaps matching TRBD2 (5 bases). This CDR3 has 14 residues. V dropped 4 bases and J dropped 2 bases, with 10 bases sitting between them. The germline V gene has CDR1 MNHEY and CDR2 SVGAGI. The CDR3 region has the DNA TGTGCCAGCAGTTCCCCGCTAGCCACAGATACGCAGTATTTT. Amino acid sequence: CASSSPLATDTQYF.

This clonotype showed up many times. The rearrangement uses TRBV9 and TRBJ1-6; TRBD1 might be the D (5 bases). The germline gives CDR1 SGDLS, CDR2 YYNGEE. Trimming stripped 7 bases from V and 7 bases from J, with 18 bases between. The CDR3 is 15 amino acids. The CDR3 DNA reads TGTGCCAGCTCTCAAGGTCAGGGCGGCAATTCACCCCTCCACTTT. This encodes CASSQGQGGNSPLHF.

This clonotype has a count of ten or more. The chain links TRBV7-9 to TRBJ1-5; 11 positions match TRBD1. The CDR3 spans 15 residues. The germline CDR1 and CDR2 sequences are SEHNR and FQNEAQ (reference sequence). J gave up 4 bases and V 5 bases, and 4 bases lay outside the gene matches. CDR3: CASSTGTGGNQPQHF. For the CDR3, the DNA is TGTGCCAGCAGCACCGGGACAGGGGGTAATCAGCCCCAGCATTTT.

This clonotype has only a few counts. The junction differs from germline at one of its ends, possibly a read error. The J gene is TRBJ2-5, the V gene TRBV7-9; TRBD1 matches 12 bases. From germline, CDR1 is SEHNR and CDR2 FQNEAQ (reference sequence). The CDR3 totals 17 residues. The CDR3 DNA is TGTGCCAACAGCCCGGGACAGGGGGCGCTTCTAGTGGAGACCCAGTACTTC. Translation gives CANSPGQGALLVETQYF.

The chain uses TRBV6-6 and TRBJ2-5; 8 bases are a match to TRBD2. V lost 5 bases, J lost 4 bases, and 21 bases stayed unmatched. Germline V gene sequence: CDR1 MNHNY, CDR2 SVGAGI (reference sequence). The CDR3 runs to 19 residues. DNA of the CDR3: TGTGCCAGCAGTCACCCCGGCAGCGGGAGTGCTTGGGGGCGAGAGACCCAGTACTTC. Translating it yields CASSHPGSGSAWGRETQYF.

Many counts were recorded for this clonotype. The chain carries TRBV5-1 and TRBJ2-5; TRBD1 agrees at 8 bases. V was pared by 2 bases and J by 1 base, with 4 bases of the junction left unmatched. The CDR3 is 15 amino acids. Germline assignment: CDR1 SGHRS and CDR2 YFSETQ. The CDR3 is CASSLGQGPQETQYF. In DNA form, the CDR3 reads TGCGCCAGCAGCTTAGGACAGGGACCCCAAGAGACCCAGTACTTC. The whole variable domain, filled in from reference TRBV5-1 and TRBJ2-5, reads KAGVTQTPRYLIKTRGQQVTLSCSPISGHRSVSWYQQTPGQGLQFLFEYFSETQRNKGNFPGRFSGRQFSNSRSEMNVSTLELGDSALYLCASSLGQGPQETQYFGPGTRLLVL.